Listed below are T cell receptor beta chains from one sample, sequenced in a study of blood T cell repertoires in COVID-19. Profiled with immunoSEQ multiplex PCR; TCRdb holds only in-frame clones, not every one. The table lists about 87,000 clones, more than 85% of them singletons, with around 5.3% in the top ten. The specimen sequenced was peripheral blood. The receptors originated from a man in his forties or fifties with acute or convalescent COVID-19. CDR3s include the opening cysteine and the closing phenylalanine or tryptophan. A D gene is named only where the DNA matches it firmly. Some rows mark clone size as missing; the rest say once, few, many or name a class of expanded clone.

v_call	j_call	clone_size	d_call	cdr3_aa	cdr3_nt
TRBV10-3	TRBJ1-1	once	.	CAISESGGAGTEAFF	TGTGCCATCAGTGAGTCGGGGGGGGCTGGGACTGAAGCTTTCTTT
TRBV6-2/TRBV6-3	TRBJ2-1	.	TRBD2	CASSRLAGYNEQFF	TGTGCCAGCAGTAGGTTAGCGGGGTACAATGAGCAGTTCTTC
TRBV15	TRBJ1-3	.	TRBD1	CATSRDFTGGLRNTIYF	TGTGCCACCAGCAGAGACTTCACAGGGGGGTTGAGAAACACCATATATTTT
TRBV30	TRBJ1-2	.	.	CAWSTLRGMGGYTF	TGTGCCTGGAGTACCCTACGGGGGATGGGCGGCTACACCTTC
TRBV27	TRBJ1-5	.	TRBD1	CASSKQGPNQPQHF	TGTGCCAGCAGTAAACAGGGGCCCAATCAGCCCCAGCATTTT
TRBV12-3/TRBV12-4	TRBJ1-2	.	.	CASRPGGVDGYTF	TGTGCCAGCAGGCCGGGGGGGGTTGATGGCTACACCTTC
TRBV24-1	TRBJ2-5	.	TRBD1	CATSAATGAGETQYF	TGTGCCACCAGTGCCGCGACAGGGGCTGGGGAGACCCAGTACTTC
TRBV2	TRBJ1-4	few	TRBD1	CASSWGQGSEKLFF	TGTGCCAGCAGTTGGGGACAGGGAAGTGAAAAACTGTTTTTT
TRBV6-5	TRBJ2-7	.	TRBD2	CASSLGLAGSYEQYF	TGTGCCAGCAGTTTAGGACTAGCGGGGTCCTACGAGCAGTACTTC
TRBV3-1/TRBV3-2	TRBJ2-1	.	TRBD2	CASSPGLGFNEQFF	TGTGCCAGCAGCCCGGGACTAGGTTTCAATGAGCAGTTCTTC
TRBV5-4	TRBJ1-1	.	.	CASSLMGSWNTEAFF	TGTGCCAGCAGCTTGATGGGCAGCTGGAACACTGAAGCTTTCTTT
TRBV12-3/TRBV12-4	TRBJ1-5	.	.	CASSFGNQPQHF	TGTGCCAGCAGTTTCGGTAATCAGCCCCAGCATTTT
TRBV29-1	TRBJ1-2	.	.	CSVYSSNYGYTF	TGCAGCGTTTATTCTAGTAACTATGGCTACACCTTC
TRBV11-2	TRBJ1-3	.	.	CASSTGLATGNTIYF	TGTGCCAGCAGCACAGGGTTGGCTACTGGAAACACCATATATTTT
TRBV18	TRBJ1-1	.	.	CASYESTGKGTEAFF	TGTGCCAGCTACGAAAGCACAGGGAAGGGCACTGAAGCTTTCTTT
TRBV3-1/TRBV3-2	TRBJ2-1	.	.	CASSQLRSSYNEQFF	TGTGCCAGCAGCCAGCTACGTTCTTCCTACAATGAGCAGTTCTTC
TRBV11-1	TRBJ1-1	.	.	CASSLSEGNTEAFF	TGTGCCAGCAGCTTATCTGAGGGGAACACTGAAGCTTTCTTT